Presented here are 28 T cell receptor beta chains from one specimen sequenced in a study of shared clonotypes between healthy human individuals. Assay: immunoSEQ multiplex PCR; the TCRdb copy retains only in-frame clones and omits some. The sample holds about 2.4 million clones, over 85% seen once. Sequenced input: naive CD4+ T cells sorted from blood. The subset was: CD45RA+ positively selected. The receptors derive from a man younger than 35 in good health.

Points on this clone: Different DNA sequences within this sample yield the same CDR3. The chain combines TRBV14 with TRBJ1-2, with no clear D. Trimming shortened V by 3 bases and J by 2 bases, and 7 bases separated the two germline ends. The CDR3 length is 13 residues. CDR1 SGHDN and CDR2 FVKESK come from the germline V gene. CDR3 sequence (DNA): TGTGCCAGCAGCCATGGACTCAACTATGGCTACACCTTC. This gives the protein CASSHGLNYGYTF.

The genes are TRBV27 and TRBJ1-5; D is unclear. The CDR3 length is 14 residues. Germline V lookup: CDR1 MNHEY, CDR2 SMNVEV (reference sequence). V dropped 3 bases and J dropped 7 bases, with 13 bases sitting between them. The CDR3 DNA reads TGTGCCAGCAGTTTGGAAGGGAAGGGACAGCCCCAGCATTTT. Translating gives CASSLEGKGQPQHF.

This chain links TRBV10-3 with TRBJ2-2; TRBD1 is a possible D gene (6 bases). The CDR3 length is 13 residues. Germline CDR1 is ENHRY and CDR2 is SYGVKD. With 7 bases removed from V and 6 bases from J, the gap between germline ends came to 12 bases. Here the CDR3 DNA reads TGTGCCATCACCTTCAGGGGATCCGGGGAGCTGTTTTTT. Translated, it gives CAITFRGSGELFF.

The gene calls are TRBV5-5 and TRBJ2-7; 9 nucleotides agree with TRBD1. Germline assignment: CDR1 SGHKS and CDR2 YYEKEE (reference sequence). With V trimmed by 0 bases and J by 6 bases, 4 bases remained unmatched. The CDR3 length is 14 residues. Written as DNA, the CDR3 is TGTGCCAGCAGCTTGGGACAGGGGGTTTCCGAGCAGTACTTC. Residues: CASSLGQGVSEQYF.

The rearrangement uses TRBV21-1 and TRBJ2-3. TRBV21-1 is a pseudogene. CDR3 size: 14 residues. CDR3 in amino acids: CASSKAKVMDTQYF. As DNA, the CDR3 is TGTGCCAGCAGCAAAGCGAAGGTGATGGATACGCAGTATTTT.

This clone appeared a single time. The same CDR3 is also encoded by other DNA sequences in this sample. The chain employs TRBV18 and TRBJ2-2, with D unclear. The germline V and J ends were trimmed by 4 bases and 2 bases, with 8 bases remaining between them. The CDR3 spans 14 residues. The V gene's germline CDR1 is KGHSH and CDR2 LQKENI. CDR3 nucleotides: TGTGCCAGCTCACAAGGTCAAAACACCGGGGAGCTGTTTTTT. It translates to CASSQGQNTGELFF.

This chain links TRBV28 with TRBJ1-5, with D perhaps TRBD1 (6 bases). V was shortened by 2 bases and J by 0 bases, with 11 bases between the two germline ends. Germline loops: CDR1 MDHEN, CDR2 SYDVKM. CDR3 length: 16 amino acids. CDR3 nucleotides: TGTGCCAGCAGTTTAATTCGGACAGTTAGCAATCAGCCCCAGCATTTT. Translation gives CASSLIRTVSNQPQHF.

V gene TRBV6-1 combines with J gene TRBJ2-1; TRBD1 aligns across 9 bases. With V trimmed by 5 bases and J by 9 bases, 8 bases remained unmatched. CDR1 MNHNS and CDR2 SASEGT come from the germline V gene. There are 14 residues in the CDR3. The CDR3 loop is CASSLRTGVAEQFF. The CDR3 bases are TGTGCCAGCAGTCTAAGGACAGGGGTGGCTGAGCAGTTCTTC.

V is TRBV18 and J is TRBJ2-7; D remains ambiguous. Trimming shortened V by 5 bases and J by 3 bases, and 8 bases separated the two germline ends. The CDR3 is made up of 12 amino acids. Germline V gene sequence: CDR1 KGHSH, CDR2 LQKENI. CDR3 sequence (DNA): TGTGCCAGCTCAAAGGACGGCTACGAGCAGTACTTC. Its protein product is CASSKDGYEQYF.

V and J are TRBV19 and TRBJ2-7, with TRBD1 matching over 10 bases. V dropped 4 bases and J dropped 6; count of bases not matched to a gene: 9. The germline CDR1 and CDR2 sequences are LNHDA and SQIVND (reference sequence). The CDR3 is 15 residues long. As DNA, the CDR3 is TGTGCCAGTAGTAATTCCGGGACAGGGGCCTCCGAGCAGTACTTC. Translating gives CASSNSGTGASEQYF.

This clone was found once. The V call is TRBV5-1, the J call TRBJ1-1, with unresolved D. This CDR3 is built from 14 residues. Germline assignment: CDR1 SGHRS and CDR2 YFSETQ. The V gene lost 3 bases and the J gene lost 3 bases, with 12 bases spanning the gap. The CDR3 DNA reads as TGCGCCAGCAGCTCCCTGGGGTTAGACACTGAAGCTTTCTTT. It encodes CASSSLGLDTEAFF.

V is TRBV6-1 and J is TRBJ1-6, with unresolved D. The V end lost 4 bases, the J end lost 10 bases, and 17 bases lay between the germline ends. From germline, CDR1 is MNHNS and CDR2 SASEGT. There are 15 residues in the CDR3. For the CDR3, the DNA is TGTGCCAGCAGTGTCCCAGGATTCCGAAACTCACCCCTCCACTTT. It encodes CASSVPGFRNSPLHF.

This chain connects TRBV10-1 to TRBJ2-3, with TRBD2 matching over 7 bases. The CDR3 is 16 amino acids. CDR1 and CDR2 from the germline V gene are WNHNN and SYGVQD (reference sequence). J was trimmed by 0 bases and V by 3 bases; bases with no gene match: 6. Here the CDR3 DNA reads TGCGCCAGCAGTGACCTAGCGGTACCTAGCACAGATACGCAGTATTTT. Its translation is CASSDLAVPSTDTQYF.

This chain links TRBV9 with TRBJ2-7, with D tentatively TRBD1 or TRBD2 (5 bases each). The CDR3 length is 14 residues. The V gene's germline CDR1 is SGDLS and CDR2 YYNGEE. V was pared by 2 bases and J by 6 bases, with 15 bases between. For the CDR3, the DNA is TGTGCCAGCAGCGTCCGGGACGACCACGGCGAGCAGTACTTC. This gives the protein CASSVRDDHGEQYF. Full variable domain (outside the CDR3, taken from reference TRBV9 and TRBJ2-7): DSGVTQTPKHLITATGQRVTLRCSPRSGDLSVYWYQQSLDQGLQFLIQYYNGEERAKGNILERFSAQQFPDLHSELNLSSLELGDSALYFCASSVRDDHGEQYFGPGTRLTVT.

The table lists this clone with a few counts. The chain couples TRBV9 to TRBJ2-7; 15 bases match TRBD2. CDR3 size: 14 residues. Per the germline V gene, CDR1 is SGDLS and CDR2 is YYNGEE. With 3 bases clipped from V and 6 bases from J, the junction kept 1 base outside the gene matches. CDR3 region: CASSAGLAGGEQYF. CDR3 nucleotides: TGTGCCAGCAGCGCGGGACTAGCGGGAGGCGAGCAGTACTTC.

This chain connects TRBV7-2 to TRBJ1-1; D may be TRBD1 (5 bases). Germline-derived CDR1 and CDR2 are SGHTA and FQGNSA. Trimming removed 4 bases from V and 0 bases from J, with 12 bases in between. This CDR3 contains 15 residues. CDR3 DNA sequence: TGTGCCAGCAGCTCCCAGACAGCCTTGAACACTGAAGCTTTCTTT. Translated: CASSSQTALNTEAFF.

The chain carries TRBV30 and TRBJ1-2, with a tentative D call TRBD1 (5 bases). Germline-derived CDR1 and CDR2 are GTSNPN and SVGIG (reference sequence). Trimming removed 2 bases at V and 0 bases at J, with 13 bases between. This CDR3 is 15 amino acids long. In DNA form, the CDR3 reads TGTGCCTGGAGTTCCACCGGGGCCTCTAACTATGGCTACACCTTC. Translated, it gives CAWSSTGASNYGYTF.

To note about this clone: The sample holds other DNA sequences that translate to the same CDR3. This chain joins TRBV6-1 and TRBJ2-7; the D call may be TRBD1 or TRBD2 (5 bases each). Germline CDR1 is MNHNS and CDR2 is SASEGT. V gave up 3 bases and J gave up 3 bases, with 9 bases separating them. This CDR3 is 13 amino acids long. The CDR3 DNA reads TGTGCCAGCAGTGAGGGACGGATCTACGAGCAGTACTTC. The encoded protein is CASSEGRIYEQYF.

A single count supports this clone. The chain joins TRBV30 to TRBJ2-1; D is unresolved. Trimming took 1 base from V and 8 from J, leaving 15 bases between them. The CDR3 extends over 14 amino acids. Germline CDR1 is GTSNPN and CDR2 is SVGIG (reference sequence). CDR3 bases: TGTGCCTGGAGTGGCATGGGCACCAACTATGAGCAGTTCTTC. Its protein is CAWSGMGTNYEQFF.

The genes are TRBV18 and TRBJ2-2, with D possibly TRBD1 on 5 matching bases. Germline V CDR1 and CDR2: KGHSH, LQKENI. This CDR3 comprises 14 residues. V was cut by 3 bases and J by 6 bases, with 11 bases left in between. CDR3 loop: CASSPPGMAGELFF. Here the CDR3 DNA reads TGTGCCAGCTCACCCCCAGGGATGGCCGGGGAGCTGTTTTTT.

DNA for the CDR3: TGTGCCAGCAGGACGACAGGGGAGAACACCGGGGAGCTGTTTTTT. Protein sequence: CASRTTGENTGELFF. This chain links TRBV6-6 with TRBJ2-2, with TRBD1 matching 8 bases. V dropped 6 bases and J dropped 1; count of bases not matched to a gene: 4. The CDR3 runs 15 residues. Per germline, CDR1 MNHNY and CDR2 SVGAGI (reference sequence).

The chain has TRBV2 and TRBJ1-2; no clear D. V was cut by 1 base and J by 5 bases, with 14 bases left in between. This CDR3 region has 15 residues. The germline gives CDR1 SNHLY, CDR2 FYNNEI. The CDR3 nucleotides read TGTGCCAGCAGTGAAGGCCCAGGTGGGGTTTATGGCTACACCTTC. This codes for CASSEGPGGVYGYTF.

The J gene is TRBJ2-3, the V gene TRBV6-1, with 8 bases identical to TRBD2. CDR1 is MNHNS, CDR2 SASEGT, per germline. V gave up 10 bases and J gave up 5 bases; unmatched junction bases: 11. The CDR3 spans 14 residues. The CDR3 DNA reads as TGTGCCACAGAAAAGCGGGAGCGGCAAGATACGCAGTATTTT. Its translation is CATEKRERQDTQYF.

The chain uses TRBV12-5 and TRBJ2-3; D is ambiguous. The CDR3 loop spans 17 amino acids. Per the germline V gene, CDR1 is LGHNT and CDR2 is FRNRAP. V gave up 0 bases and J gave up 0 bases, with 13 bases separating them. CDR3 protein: CASGLVSVAASTDTQYF. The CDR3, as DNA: TGTGCTAGTGGTTTGGTAAGTGTAGCAGCTAGCACAGATACGCAGTATTTT.

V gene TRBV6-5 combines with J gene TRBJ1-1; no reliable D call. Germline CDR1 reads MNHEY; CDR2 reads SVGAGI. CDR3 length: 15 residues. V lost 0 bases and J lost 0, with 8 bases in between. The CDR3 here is CASSYSWILNTEAFF. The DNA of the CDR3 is TGTGCCAGCAGTTACTCGTGGATTTTGAACACTGAAGCTTTCTTT.

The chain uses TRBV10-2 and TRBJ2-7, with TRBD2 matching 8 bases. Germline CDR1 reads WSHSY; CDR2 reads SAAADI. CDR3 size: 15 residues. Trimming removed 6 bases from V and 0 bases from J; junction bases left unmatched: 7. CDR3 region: CASRETSGSSYEQYF. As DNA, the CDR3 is TGCGCCAGCAGGGAAACTAGCGGTAGCTCCTACGAGCAGTACTTC.

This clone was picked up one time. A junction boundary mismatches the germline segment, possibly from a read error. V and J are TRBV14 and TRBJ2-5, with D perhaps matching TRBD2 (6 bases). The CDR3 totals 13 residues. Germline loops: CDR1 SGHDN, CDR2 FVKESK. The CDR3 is CASSHALALVPNF. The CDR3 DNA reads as TGTGCCAGCAGCCACGCCCTAGCGTTAGTCCCCAACTTC.

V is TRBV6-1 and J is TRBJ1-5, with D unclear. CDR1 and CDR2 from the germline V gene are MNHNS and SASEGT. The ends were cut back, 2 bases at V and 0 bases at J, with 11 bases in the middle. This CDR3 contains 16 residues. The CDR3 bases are TGTGCCAGCAGTGAATGGAGAGATTATAGCAATCAGCCCCAGCATTTT. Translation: CASSEWRDYSNQPQHF.